One TCR beta chain is described in this entry. The data were obtained in a study of blood T cell repertoires in COVID-19. As originally analysed: It was from reference gene primer amplification that nucleated cell counts were estimated. Sequenced by immunoSEQ multiplex PCR; TCRdb stores in-frame clones only, minus some. Clone size and V and J calls were adopted from that table, with D and trimming inferred from the DNA. The repertoire has about 220,000 clones, 75% to 90% of them found once; the top ten carry around 3.2%. V was pared by 2 bases and J by 6 bases, with 9 bases between. This CDR3 has 13 amino acids. CDR1 and CDR2 from the germline V gene are SGHDT and YYEEEE.

This sequence joins TRBV5-6 and TRBJ1-5; D perhaps matches TRBD1 (6 bases). The clonotype was recovered from a woman younger than 35 in a cohort exposed to, infected with or recovered from COVID-19 (not recorded which). Sequenced sample: PBMCs or T cells enriched from blood (not recorded which). CDR3 in amino acids: CASSFDRSQPQHF. CDR3 DNA: TGTGCCAGCAGCTTTGACAGGAGTCAGCCCCAGCATTTT.